Below, 8 T cell receptor beta chains from the same sample are listed, as sequenced in a study of Graves' ophthalmopathy and Graves' hyperthyroidism. Amplifying from RNA transcripts, the study obtained TCR beta CDR3 regions. Second-round multiplex PCR came after a first-round RT-PCR that employed HTBI primers. A single record per CDR3 protein comes from TCRdb applying MiXCR to the multiplex PCR reads. This table holds about 1.2 million distinct CDR3 sequences, about 35% found once. The specimen was peripheral blood or thyroid tissue (not recorded which). Source of these receptors: an adult man with Graves' hyperthyroidism.

This rearrangement joins TRBV29-1 to TRBJ2-2; TRBD2 matches at 16 bases. CDR1 and CDR2 from the germline V gene are SQVTM and ANQGSEA. The CDR3 consists of 18 residues. The ends lost 4 bases at V and 5 bases at J; junction bases unmatched: 10. The CDR3 spells CSVVGGTSGRAGTGELFF. The CDR3 DNA sequence: TGCAGCGTTGTCGGGGGGACTAGCGGGAGGGCCGGGACCGGGGAGCTGTTTTTT.

The rearrangement links TRBV15 to TRBJ2-7; 7 positions match TRBD1. Germline CDR1 is LNHNV and CDR2 is YYDKDF (reference sequence). J lost 2 bases, V lost 5 bases, and 6 bases had no gene match. The CDR3 runs to 14 residues. CDR3 protein: CATSPRTGTYEQYF. DNA for the CDR3: TGTGCCACCAGCCCCCGGACAGGCACCTACGAGCAGTACTTC.

Details on this clonotype: Since the CDR3 does not end with the conserved phenylalanine or tryptophan, this likely comes from a read error. The limits of the CDR3 on the DNA are not certain, so only TCRdb's listed CDR3 is given. The chain couples TRBV19 to TRBJ2-2; TRBD1 is the table's D call, not checked against the DNA. Germline CDR1 and CDR2: LNHDA and SQIVND (reference sequence). The CDR3 numbers 8 amino acids, ends counted. The CDR3 here is CASSIATG.

The genes are TRBV4-1 and TRBJ2-6; no clear D. Germline CDR1 MGHRA, CDR2 YSYEKL. V shed 0 bases and J shed 0 bases, with 9 bases lying between them. The CDR3 is 17 residues long. CDR3 DNA sequence: TGCGCCAGCAGCCAAGATGGGCAGATCTCTGGGGCCAACGTCCTGACTTTC. It is translated as CASSQDGQISGANVLTF.

Notes on this clonotype: This may come from a read error, since a much larger clone is one base off. The rearrangement uses TRBV11-2 and TRBJ1-2; a possible D gene is TRBD1 (6 bases). Germline V gene lookup returns CDR1 SGHAT and CDR2 FQNNGV. The CDR3 runs to 15 residues. The CDR3 loop is CASNLEPGAYYGYTF. The CDR3 DNA reads as TGTGCCAGCAACTTAGAGCCGGGGGCTTACTATGGCTACACCTTC.

This clonotype was seen ten or more times. This sequence joins TRBV12-3 or TRBV12-4 and TRBJ1-1; 11 bases fit TRBD1. With 5 bases clipped from V and 4 bases from J, the junction kept 3 bases outside the gene matches. This CDR3 comprises 14 residues. The CDR3 is CASSGTGGGTEAFF. CDR3 nucleotides: TGTGCCAGCAGTGGGACAGGGGGAGGCACTGAAGCTTTCTTT.

Only a few counts were recorded for this clonotype. This rearrangement joins TRBV2 to TRBJ1-3; D gene ambiguous. Between the trimmed V and J ends, which lost 6 bases and 0 bases, there was a span of 12 bases. This CDR3 region has 15 residues. Germline values: CDR1 SNHLY, CDR2 FYNNEI. This CDR3 is CASSEEPNSGNTIYF. CDR3 nucleotide sequence: TGTGCCAGCAGCGAGGAACCAAACTCTGGAAACACCATATATTTT. Using reference TRBV2 and TRBJ1-3 for the parts outside the CDR3, the full variable domain is EPEVTQTPSHQVTQMGQEVILRCVPISNHLYFYWYRQILGQKVEFLVSFYNNEISEKSEIFDDQFSVERPDGSNFTLKIRSTKLEDSAMYFCASSEEPNSGNTIYFGEGSWLTVV.

The chain joins TRBV4-1 to TRBJ2-7; D is uncertain. CDR3 length: 14 amino acids. V was pared by 3 bases and J by 3 bases, with 12 bases between. Germline V gene data show CDR1 as MGHRA and CDR2 as YSYEKL. The CDR3 protein is CASSHVGKLYEQYF. CDR3 in DNA: TGCGCCAGCAGCCACGTGGGGAAGCTCTACGAGCAGTACTTC.